This T cell receptor beta chain was profiled in a study of Tregs in tolerant kidney transplant recipients. The trim removed 1 base at V and 4 bases at J, leaving 6 bases unmatched. There are 16 residues in the CDR3. Germline V CDR1 and CDR2: SGDLS, YYNGEE. Data came from immunoSEQ multiplex PCR; TCRdb stores just in-frame clones and leaves some out. The sample lists over 85,000 clones, 93% seen once, with approximately 0.5% in the top ten. Thawed PBMCs were FACS-sorted into unstimulated CD4+CD25+CD127- regulatory T cells, CD4+CD25- non-regulatory cells, CD4 and CD8 cells. As to this clone: Its specificity is not known.

Whole-study results and caveats: Activated donor B cell expansion appeared to reveal the most relevant donor-specific TCRbeta repertoire.

Specimen: CD4+ T cells from blood, collected before the transplant. The sequence came from a human donor who received a combined kidney and bone marrow transplant. This chain links TRBV9 with TRBJ2-5; 11 bases align to TRBD2. Here the CDR3 reads CASSVSGLAGGETQYF. CDR3 in DNA: TGTGCCAGCAGCGTAAGTGGACTAGCGGGTGGAGAGACCCAGTACTTC. Full variable domain (rest looked up from reference TRBV9 and TRBJ2-5): DSGVTQTPKHLITATGQRVTLRCSPRSGDLSVYWYQQSLDQGLQFLIQYYNGEERAKGNILERFSAQQFPDLHSELNLSSLELGDSALYFCASSVSGLAGGETQYFGPGTRLLVL.